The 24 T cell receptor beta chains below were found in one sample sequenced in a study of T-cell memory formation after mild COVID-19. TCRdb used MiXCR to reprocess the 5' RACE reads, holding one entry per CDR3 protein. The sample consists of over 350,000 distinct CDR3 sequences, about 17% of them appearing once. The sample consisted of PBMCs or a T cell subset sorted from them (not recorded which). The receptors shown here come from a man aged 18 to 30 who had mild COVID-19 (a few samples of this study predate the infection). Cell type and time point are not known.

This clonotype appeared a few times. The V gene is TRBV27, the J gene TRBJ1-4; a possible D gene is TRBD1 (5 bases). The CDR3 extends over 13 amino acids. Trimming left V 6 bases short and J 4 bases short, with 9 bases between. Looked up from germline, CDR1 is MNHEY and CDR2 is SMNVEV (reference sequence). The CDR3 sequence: CASSDRLNEKLFF. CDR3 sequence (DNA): TGTGCCAGCAGCGACAGACTTAATGAAAAACTGTTTTTT.

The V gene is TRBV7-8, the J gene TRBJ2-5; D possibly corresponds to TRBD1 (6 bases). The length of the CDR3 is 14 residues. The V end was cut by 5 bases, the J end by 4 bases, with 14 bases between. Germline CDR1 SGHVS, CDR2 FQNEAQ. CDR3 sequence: CASSPYRVRETQYF. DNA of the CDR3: TGTGCCAGCAGCCCATACAGGGTACGAGAGACCCAGTACTTC.

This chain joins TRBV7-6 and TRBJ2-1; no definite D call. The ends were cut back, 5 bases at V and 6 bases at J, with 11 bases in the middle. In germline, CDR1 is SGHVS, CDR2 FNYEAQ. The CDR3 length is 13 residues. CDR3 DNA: TGTGCCAGCAGCCCGTTCCCGGGCAATGAGCAGTTCTTC. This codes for CASSPFPGNEQFF. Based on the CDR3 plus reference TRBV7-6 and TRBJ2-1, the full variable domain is GAGVSQSPRYKVTKRGQDVALRCDPISGHVSLYWYRQALGQGPEFLTYFNYEAQQDKSGLPNDRFSAERPEGSISTLTIQRTEQRDSAMYRCASSPFPGNEQFFGPGTRLTVL.

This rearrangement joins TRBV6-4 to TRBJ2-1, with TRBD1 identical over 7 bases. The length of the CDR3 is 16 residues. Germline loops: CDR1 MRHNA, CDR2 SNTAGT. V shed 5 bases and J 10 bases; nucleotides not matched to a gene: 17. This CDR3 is CASSKGTELLVREQFF. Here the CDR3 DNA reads TGTGCCAGCAGTAAAGGGACAGAACTACTGGTCAGGGAGCAGTTCTTC.

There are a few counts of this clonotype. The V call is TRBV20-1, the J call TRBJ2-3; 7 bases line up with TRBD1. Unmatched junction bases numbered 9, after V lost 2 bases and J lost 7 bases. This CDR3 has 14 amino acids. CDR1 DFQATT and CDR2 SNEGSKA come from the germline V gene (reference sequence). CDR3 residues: CSARLGTARNTQYF. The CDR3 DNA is TGCAGTGCTAGACTCGGGACAGCCCGGAATACGCAGTATTTT.

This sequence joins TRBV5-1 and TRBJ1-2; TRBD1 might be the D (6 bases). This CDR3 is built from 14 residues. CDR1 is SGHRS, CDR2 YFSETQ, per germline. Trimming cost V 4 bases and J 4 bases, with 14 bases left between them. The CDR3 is CASSPSQGSYGYTF. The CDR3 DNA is TGCGCCAGCAGCCCATCCCAGGGGTCCTATGGCTACACCTTC.

CDR3 sequence (DNA): TGCGCCAGCAGCGAGGGGCCGATCCTTGGCTCCTACAATGAGCAGTTCTTC. Translating gives CASSEGPILGSYNEQFF. V and J are TRBV5-1 and TRBJ2-1; D tentatively reads TRBD1 or TRBD2 (5 bases each). The CDR3 sequence is 17 residues long. In germline, CDR1 is SGHRS, CDR2 YFSETQ. With 4 bases removed from V and 0 bases from J, the gap between germline ends came to 17 bases.

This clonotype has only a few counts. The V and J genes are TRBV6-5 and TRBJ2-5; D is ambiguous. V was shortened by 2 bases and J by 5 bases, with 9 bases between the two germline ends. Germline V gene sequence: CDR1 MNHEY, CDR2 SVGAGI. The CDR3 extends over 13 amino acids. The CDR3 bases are TGTGCCAGCAGTTACACTGGATCTGAGACCCAGTACTTC. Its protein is CASSYTGSETQYF.

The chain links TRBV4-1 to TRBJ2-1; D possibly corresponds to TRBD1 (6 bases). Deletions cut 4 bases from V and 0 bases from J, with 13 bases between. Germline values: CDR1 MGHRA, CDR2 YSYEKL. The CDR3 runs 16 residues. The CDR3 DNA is TGCGCCAGCAGCCCGGGACACCTTAGCTCCTACAATGAGCAGTTCTTC. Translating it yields CASSPGHLSSYNEQFF.

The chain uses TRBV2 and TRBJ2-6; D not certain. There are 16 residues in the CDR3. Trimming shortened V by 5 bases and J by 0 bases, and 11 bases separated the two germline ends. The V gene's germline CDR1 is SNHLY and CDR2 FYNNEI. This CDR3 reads CASSPRWSSGANVLTF. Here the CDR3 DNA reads TGTGCCAGCAGTCCCAGGTGGAGCTCTGGGGCCAACGTCCTGACTTTC. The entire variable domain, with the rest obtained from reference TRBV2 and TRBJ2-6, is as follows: EPEVTQTPSHQVTQMGQEVILRCVPISNHLYFYWYRQILGQKVEFLVSFYNNEISEKSEIFDDQFSVERPDGSNFTLKIRSTKLEDSAMYFCASSPRWSSGANVLTFGAGSRLTVL.

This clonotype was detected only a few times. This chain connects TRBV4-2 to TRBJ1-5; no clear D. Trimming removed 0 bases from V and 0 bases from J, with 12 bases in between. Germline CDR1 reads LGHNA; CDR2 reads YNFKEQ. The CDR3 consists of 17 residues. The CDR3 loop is CASSQERAPFSNQPQHF. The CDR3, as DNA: TGTGCCAGCAGCCAAGAGAGGGCCCCGTTTAGCAATCAGCCCCAGCATTTT.

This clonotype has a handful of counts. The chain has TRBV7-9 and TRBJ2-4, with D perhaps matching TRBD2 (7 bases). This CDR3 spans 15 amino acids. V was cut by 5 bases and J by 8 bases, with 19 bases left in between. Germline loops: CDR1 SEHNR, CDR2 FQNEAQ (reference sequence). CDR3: CASSPASGEGDIQYF. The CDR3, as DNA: TGTGCCAGCAGCCCCGCCTCGGGGGAGGGGGACATTCAGTACTTC. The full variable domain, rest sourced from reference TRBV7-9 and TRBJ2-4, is DTGVSQNPRHKITKRGQNVTFRCDPISEHNRLYWYRQTLGQGPEFLTYFQNEAQLEKSRLLSDRFSAERPKGSFSTLEIQRTEQGDSAMYLCASSPASGEGDIQYFGAGTRLSVL.

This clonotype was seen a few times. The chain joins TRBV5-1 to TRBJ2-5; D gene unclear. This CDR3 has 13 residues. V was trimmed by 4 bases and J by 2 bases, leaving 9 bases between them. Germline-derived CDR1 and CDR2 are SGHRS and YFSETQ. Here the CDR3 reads CASSPVAQETQYF. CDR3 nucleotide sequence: TGCGCCAGCAGCCCGGTGGCACAAGAGACCCAGTACTTC.

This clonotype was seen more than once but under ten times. CDR3 residues: CASSYNGQETQYF. CDR3 DNA: TGTGCCAGCAGTTACAACGGTCAAGAGACCCAGTACTTC. The rearrangement joins TRBV6-5 to TRBJ2-5; D unclear. Germline V gene data show CDR1 as MNHEY and CDR2 as SVGAGI. The V end was cut by 2 bases, the J end by 2 bases, with 6 bases between. There are 13 residues in the CDR3.

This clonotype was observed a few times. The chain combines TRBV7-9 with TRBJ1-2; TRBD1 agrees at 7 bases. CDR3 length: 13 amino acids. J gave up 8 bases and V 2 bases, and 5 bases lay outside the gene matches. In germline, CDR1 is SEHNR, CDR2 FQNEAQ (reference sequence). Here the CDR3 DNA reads TGTGCCAGCAGCTTACTCATGGACAGGGGCTACACCTTC. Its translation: CASSLLMDRGYTF. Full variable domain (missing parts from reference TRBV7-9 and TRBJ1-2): DTGVSQNPRHKITKRGQNVTFRCDPISEHNRLYWYRQTLGQGPEFLTYFQNEAQLEKSRLLSDRFSAERPKGSFSTLEIQRTEQGDSAMYLCASSLLMDRGYTFGSGTRLTVV.

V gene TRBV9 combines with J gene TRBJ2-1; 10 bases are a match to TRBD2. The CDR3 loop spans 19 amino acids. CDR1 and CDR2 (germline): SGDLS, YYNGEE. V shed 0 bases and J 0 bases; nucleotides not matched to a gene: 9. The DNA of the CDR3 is TGTGCCAGCAGCGTAGGGCTAGCGGGGGTTATGAGCTCCTACAATGAGCAGTTCTTC. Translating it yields CASSVGLAGVMSSYNEQFF.

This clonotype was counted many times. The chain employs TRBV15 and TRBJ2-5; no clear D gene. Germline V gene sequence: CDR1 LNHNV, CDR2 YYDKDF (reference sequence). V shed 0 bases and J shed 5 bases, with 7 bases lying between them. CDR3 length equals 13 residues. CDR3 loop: CATSRDEVETQYF. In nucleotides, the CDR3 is TGTGCCACCAGCAGAGATGAGGTCGAGACCCAGTACTTC. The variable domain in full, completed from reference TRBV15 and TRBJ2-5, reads DAMVIQNPRYQVTQFGKPVTLSCSQTLNHNVMYWYQQKSSQAPKLLFHYYDKDFNNEADTPDNFQSRRPNTSFCFLDIRSPGLGDTAMYLCATSRDEVETQYFGPGTRLLVL.

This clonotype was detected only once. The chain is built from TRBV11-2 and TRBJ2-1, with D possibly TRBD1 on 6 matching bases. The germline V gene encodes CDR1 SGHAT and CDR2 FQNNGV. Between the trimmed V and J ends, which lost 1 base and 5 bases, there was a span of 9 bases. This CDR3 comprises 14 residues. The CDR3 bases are TGTGCCAGCAGCTTAGTGGGGGCGAACAATGAGCAGTTCTTC. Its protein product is CASSLVGANNEQFF.

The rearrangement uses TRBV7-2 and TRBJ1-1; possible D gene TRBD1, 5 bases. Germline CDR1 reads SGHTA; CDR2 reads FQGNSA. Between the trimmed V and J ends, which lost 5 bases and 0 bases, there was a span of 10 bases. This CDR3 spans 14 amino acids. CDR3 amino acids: CASSQGRLNTEAFF. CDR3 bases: TGTGCCAGCAGCCAGGGACGGCTGAACACTGAAGCTTTCTTT.

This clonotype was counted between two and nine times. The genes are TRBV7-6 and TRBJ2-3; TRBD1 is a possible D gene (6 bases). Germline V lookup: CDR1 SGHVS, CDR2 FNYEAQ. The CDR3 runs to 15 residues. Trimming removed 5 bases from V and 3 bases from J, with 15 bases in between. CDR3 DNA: TGTGCCAGCAGCGTCAGGGGCCATGAGACAGATACGCAGTATTTT. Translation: CASSVRGHETDTQYF.

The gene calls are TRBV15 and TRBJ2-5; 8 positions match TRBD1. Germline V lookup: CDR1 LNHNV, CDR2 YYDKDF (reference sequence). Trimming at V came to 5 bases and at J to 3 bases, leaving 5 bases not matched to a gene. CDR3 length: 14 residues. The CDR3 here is CATSSPGQEETQYF. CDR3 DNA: TGTGCCACCAGCTCACCGGGACAGGAAGAGACCCAGTACTTC.

The CDR3 DNA reads TGCGCCAGCAGCTTGGAAATGGAGGGCGGACTCTACGAGCAGTACGTC. As protein: CASSLEMEGGLYEQYV. The chain combines TRBV5-1 with TRBJ2-7; D might be TRBD2 (6 bases). Deletions cut 0 bases from V and 3 bases from J, with 16 bases between. The CDR3 runs 16 residues. Looked up from germline, CDR1 is SGHRS and CDR2 is YFSETQ.

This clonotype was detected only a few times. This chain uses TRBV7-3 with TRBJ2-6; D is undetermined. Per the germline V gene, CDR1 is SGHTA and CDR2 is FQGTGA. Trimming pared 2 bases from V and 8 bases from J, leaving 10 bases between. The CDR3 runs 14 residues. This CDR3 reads CASSLLQGPNVLTF. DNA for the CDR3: TGTGCCAGCAGCTTACTTCAAGGCCCCAACGTCCTGACTTTC.

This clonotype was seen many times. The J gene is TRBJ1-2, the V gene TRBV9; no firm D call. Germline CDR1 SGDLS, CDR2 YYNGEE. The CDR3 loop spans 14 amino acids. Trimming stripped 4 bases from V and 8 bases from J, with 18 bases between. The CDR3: CASSTGVPRGGYTF. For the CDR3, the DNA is TGTGCCAGCAGCACCGGGGTCCCCCGCGGAGGCTACACCTTC.